This T cell receptor (beta chain) was profiled in a study of blood T cell repertoires in COVID-19. V was cut by 10 bases and J by 4 bases, with 16 bases left in between. The CDR3 loop spans 13 amino acids. Germline values: CDR1 MDHEN, CDR2 SYDVKM. Adults between roughly 18 and 89 years of age took part from 24 US areas. Only in-frame clones appear in the TCRdb table, and some are missing; sequencing was by immunoSEQ multiplex PCR. The sample lists approximately 480,000 clones, 75% to 90% seen once, with about 0.7% in the top ten. The chain combines TRBV28 with TRBJ1-2; D may be TRBD1 (5 bases). The source is a young woman who had recovered from COVID-19. Sequenced sample: PBMCs or T cells enriched from blood (not recorded which). The CDR3 coding sequence is TGTGCCACAGTGGGGGGGTGGAGCTATGGCTACACCTTC. Its protein is CATVGGWSYGYTF.